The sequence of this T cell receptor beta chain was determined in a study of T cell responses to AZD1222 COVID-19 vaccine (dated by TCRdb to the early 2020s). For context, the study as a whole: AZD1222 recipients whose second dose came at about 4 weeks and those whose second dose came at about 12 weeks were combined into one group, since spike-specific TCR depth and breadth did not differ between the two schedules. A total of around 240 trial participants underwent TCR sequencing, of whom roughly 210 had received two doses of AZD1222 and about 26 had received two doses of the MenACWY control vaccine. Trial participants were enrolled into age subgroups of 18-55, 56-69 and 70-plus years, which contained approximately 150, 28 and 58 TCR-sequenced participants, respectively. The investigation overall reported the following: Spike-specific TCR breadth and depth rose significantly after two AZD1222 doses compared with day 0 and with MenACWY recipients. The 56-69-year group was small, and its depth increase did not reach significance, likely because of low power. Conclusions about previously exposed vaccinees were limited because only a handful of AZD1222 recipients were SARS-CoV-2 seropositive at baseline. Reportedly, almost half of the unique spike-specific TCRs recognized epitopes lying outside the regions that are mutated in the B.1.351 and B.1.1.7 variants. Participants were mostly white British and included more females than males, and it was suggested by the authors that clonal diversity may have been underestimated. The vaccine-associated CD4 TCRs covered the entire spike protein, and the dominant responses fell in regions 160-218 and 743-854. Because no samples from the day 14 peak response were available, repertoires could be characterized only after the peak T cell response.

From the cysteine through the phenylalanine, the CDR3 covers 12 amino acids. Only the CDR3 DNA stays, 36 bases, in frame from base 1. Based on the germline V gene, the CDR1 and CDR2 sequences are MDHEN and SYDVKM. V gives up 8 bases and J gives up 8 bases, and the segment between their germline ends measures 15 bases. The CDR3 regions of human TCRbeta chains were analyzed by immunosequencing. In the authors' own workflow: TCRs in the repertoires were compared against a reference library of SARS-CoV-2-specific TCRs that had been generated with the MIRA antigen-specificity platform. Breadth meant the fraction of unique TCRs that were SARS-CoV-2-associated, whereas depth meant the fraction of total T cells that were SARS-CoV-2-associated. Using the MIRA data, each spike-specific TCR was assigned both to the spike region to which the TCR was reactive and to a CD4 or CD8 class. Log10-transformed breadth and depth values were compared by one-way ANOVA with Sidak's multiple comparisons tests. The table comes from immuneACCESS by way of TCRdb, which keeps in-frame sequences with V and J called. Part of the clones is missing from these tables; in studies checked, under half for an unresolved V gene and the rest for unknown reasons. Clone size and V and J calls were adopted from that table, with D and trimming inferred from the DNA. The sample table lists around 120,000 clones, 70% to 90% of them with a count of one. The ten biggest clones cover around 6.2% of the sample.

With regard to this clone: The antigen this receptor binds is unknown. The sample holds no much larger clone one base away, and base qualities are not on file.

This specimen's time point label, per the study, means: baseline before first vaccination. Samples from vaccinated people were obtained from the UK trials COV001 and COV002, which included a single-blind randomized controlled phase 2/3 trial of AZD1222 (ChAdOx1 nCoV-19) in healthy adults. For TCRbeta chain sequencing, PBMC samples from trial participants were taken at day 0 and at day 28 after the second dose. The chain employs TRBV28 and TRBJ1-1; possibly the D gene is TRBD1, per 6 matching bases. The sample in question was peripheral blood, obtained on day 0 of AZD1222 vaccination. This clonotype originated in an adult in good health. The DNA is TGTGCCAGCCCGGGGGGCTCAGGGGAAGCTTTCTTT. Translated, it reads CASPGGSGEAFF.